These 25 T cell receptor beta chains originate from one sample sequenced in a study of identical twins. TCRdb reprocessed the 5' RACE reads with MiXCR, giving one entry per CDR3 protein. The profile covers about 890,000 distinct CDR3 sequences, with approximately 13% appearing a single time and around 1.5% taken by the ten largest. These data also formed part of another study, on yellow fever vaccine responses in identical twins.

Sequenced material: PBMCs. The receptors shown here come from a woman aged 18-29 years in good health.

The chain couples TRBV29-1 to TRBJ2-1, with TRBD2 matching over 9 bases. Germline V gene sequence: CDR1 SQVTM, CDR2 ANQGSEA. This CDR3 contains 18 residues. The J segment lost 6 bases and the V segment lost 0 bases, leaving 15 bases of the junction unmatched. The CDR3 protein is CSVEEGAGGLSFGNEQFF. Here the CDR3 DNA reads TGCAGCGTTGAAGAAGGAGCGGGGGGTTTATCCTTCGGCAATGAGCAGTTCTTC.

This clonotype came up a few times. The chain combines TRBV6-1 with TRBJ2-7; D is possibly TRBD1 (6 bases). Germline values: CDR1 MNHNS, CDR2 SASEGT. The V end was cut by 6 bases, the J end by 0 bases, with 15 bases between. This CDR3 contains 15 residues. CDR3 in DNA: TGTGCCAGCAGCGGAAGGACAGCTAGCTCCTACGAGCAGTACTTC. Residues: CASSGRTASSYEQYF.

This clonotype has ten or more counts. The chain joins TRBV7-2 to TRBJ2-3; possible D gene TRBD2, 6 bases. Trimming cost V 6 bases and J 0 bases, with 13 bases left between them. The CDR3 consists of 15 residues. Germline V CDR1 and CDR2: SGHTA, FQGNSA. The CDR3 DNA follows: TGTGCCAGCAGGCGGGGTTTAGGGAGCACAGATACGCAGTATTTT. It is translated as CASRRGLGSTDTQYF.

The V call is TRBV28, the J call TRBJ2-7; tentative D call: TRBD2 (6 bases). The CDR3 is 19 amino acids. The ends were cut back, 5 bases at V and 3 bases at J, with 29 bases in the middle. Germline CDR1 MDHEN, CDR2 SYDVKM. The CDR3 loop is CASSPPGLACLSRDYEQYF. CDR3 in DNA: TGTGCCAGCAGTCCCCCCGGGCTAGCGTGCCTCTCTCGGGACTACGAGCAGTACTTC.

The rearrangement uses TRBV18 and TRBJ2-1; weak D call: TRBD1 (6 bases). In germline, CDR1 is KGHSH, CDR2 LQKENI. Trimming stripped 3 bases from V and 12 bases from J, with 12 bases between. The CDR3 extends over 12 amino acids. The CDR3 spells CASSPWDKGQFF. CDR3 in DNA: TGTGCCAGCTCACCTTGGGACAAGGGGCAGTTCTTC.

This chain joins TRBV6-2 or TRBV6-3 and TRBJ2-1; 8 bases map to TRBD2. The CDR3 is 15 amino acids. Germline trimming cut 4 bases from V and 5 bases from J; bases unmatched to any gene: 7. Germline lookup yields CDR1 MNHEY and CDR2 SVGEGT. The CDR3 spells CASSFSAGVDNEQFF. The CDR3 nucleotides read TGTGCCAGCAGTTTCTCAGCGGGGGTGGACAATGAGCAGTTCTTC.

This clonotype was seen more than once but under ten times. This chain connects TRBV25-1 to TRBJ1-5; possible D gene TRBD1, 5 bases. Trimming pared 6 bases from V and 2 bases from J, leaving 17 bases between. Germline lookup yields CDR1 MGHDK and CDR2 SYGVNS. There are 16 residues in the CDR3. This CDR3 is CASSDRTSWGNQPQHF. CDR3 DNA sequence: TGTGCCAGCAGCGACCGGACATCCTGGGGCAATCAGCCCCAGCATTTT. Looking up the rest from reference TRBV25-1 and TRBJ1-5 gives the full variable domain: EADIYQTPRYLVIGTGKKITLECSQTMGHDKMYWYQQDPGMELHLIHYSYGVNSTEKGDLSSESTVSRIRTEHFPLTLESARPSHTSQYLCASSDRTSWGNQPQHFGDGTRLSIL.

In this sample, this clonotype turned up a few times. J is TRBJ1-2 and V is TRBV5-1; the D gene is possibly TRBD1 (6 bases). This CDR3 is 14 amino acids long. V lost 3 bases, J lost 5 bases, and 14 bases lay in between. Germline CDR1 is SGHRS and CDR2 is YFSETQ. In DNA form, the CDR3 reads TGCGCCAGCAGCTCTGGACAGCTCATTTATGGCTACACCTTC. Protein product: CASSSGQLIYGYTF.

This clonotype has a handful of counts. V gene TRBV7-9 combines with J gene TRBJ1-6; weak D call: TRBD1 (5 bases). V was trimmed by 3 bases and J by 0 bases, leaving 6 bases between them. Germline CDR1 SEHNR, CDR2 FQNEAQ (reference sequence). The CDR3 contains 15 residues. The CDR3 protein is CASSLGDSYNSPLHF. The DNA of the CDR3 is TGTGCCAGCAGCTTGGGGGACTCCTATAATTCACCCCTCCACTTT.

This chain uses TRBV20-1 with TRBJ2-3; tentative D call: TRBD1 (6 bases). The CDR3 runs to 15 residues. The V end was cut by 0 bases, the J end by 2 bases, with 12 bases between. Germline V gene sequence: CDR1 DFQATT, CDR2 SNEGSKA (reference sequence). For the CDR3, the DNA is TGCAGTGCTAGAGATCAGGGGATACCCACAGATACGCAGTATTTT. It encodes CSARDQGIPTDTQYF.

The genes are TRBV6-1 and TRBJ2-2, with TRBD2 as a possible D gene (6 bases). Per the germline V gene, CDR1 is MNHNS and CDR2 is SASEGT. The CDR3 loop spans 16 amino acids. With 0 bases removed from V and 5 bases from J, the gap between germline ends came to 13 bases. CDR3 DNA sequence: TGTGCCAGCAGTGAAGCGACGGAGGGACGGACCGGGGAGCTGTTTTTT. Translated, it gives CASSEATEGRTGELFF.

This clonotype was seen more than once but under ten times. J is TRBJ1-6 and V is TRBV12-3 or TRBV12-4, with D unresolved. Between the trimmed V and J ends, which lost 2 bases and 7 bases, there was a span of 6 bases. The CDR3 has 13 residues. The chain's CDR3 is CASSLQINSPLHF. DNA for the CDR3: TGTGCCAGCAGTTTACAGATAAATTCACCCCTCCACTTT.

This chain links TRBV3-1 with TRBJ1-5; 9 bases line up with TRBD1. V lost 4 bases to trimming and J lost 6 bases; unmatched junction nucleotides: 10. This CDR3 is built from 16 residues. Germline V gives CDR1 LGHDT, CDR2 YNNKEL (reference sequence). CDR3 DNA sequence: TGTGCCAGCAGCCGAGATAACAGGGGGCTCGGTCAGCCCCAGCATTTT. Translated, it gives CASSRDNRGLGQPQHF.

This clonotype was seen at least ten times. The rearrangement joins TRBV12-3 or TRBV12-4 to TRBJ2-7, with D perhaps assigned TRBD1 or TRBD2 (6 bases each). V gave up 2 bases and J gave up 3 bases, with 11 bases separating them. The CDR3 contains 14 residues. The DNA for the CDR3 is TGTGCCAGCAGTTTAAGTGGGGGGCACTACGAGCAGTACTTC. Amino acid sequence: CASSLSGGHYEQYF.

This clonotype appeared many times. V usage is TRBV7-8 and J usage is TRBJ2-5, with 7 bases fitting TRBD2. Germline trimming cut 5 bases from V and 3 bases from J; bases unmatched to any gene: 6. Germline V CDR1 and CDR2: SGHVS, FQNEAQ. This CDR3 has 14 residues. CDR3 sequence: CASSKGTTKETQYF. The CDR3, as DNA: TGTGCCAGCAGCAAAGGGACTACCAAAGAGACCCAGTACTTC.

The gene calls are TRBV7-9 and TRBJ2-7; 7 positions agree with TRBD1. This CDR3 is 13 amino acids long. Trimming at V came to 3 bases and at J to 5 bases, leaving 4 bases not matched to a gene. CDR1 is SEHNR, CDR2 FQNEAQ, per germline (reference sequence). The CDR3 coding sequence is TGTGCCAGCAGCTTGGCAGGGGGTGACGAGCAGTACGTC. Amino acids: CASSLAGGDEQYV.

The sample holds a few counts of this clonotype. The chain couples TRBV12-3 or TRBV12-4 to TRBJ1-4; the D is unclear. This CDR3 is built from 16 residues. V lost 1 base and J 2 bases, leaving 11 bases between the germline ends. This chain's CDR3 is CASSLDPQRTNEKLFF. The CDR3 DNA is TGTGCCAGCAGTTTAGATCCTCAACGTACTAATGAAAAACTGTTTTTT.

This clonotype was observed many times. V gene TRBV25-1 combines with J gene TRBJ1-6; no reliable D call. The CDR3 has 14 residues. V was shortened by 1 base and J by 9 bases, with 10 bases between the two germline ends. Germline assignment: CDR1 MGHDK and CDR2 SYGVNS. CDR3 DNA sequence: TGTGCCAGCAGTGAATTCGTACAGACTTCACCCCTCCACTTT. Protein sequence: CASSEFVQTSPLHF.

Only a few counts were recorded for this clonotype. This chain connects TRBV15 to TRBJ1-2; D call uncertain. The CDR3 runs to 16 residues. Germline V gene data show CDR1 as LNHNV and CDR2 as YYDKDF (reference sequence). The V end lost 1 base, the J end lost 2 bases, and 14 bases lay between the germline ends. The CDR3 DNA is TGTGCCACCAGCAGAGTGAGGGTACAACAAAACTATGGCTACACCTTC. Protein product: CATSRVRVQQNYGYTF. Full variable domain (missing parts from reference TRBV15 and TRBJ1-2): DAMVIQNPRYQVTQFGKPVTLSCSQTLNHNVMYWYQQKSSQAPKLLFHYYDKDFNNEADTPDNFQSRRPNTSFCFLDIRSPGLGDTAMYLCATSRVRVQQNYGYTFGSGTRLTVV.

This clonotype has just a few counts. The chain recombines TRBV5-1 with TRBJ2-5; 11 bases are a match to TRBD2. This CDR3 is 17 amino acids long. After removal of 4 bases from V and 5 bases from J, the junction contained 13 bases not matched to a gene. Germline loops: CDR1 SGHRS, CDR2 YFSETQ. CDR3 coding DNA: TGCGCCAGCAGCCCACAGAGCACTAGCGGGGGTCGGGAGACCCAGTACTTC. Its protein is CASSPQSTSGGRETQYF.

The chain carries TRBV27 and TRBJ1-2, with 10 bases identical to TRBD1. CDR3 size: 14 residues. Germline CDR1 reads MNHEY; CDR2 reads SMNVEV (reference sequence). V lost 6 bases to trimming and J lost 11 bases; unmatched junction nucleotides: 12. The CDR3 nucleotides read TGTGCCAGCAGCCCGGGACAGGGGCCCTGGAGGTACACCTTC. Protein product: CASSPGQGPWRYTF.

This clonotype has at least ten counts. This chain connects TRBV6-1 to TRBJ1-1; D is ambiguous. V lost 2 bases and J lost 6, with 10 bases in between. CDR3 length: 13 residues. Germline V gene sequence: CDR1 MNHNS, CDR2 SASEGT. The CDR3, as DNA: TGTGCCAGCAGTGAATCTTTCCCGCCTGAAGCTTTCTTT. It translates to CASSESFPPEAFF.

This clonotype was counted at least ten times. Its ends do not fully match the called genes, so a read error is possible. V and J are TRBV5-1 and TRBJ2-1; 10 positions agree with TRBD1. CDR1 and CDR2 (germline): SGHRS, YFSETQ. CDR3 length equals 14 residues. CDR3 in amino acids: CASSLGQGGNEQFF. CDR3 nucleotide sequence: TGTGCCAGCAGCCTAGGACAGGGGGGCAATGAGCAGTTCTTC.

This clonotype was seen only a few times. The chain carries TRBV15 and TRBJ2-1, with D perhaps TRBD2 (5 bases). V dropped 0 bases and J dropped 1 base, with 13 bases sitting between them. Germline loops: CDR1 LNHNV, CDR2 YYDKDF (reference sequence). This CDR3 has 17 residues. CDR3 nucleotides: TGTGCCACCAGCAGAGATAGTGCTTGGGAGTCCTACAATGAGCAGTTCTTC. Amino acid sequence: CATSRDSAWESYNEQFF.

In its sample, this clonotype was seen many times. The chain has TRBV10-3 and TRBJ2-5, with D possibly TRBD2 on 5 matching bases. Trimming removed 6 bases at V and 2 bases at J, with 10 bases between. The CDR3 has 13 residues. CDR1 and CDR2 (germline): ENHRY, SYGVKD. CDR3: CAISGRRQETQYF. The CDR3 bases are TGTGCCATCAGCGGACGGAGGCAAGAGACCCAGTACTTC.